Below, 14 T cell receptor beta chains from the same sample are listed, as sequenced in a study of CD8 T cells in Susac syndrome. After extraction with the RNeasy kit, roughly 0.5 to 1 ug of the RNA was reverse transcribed using random hexamers. From the immunoSEQ multiplex PCR reads, TCRdb called clonotypes with MiXCR, one entry per CDR3 protein. This table holds about 120,000 distinct CDR3 sequences, about 90% found once. The sequencing sample was made of CD4+ T cells from PBMCs. These receptor sequences come from a human donor in good health.

The chain carries TRBV9 and TRBJ2-1, with D maybe TRBD2 (5 bases). This CDR3 has 15 residues. CDR1 is SGDLS and CDR2 is YYNGEE in the germline V gene. V gave up 3 bases and J gave up 0 bases, with 10 bases separating them. The CDR3 sequence: CASSERTDSYNEQFF. The CDR3, as DNA: TGTGCCAGCAGCGAGCGGACTGACTCCTACAATGAGCAGTTCTTC.

The CDR3 protein is CASNIMRRGLNYGYTF. The DNA of the CDR3 is TGTGCCAGCAACATTATGAGGAGGGGGCTAAACTATGGCTACACCTTC. V gene TRBV7-9 combines with J gene TRBJ1-2, with 7 bases fitting TRBD1. Per germline, CDR1 SEHNR and CDR2 FQNEAQ (reference sequence). CDR3 length equals 16 residues. Trimming removed 7 bases from V and 2 bases from J; junction bases left unmatched: 13.

CDR3 sequence: CSVESLAGGTGELFF. CDR3 DNA: TGCAGCGTTGAATCCCTAGCGGGAGGAACCGGGGAGCTGTTTTTT. The V and J genes are TRBV29-1 and TRBJ2-2; 11 nucleotides line up with TRBD2. The CDR3 extends over 15 amino acids. V was clipped by 2 bases and J by 5 bases; unmatched bases: 4. Germline loops: CDR1 SQVTM, CDR2 ANQGSEA.

The rearrangement links TRBV6-5 to TRBJ2-1, with D possibly matching TRBD2 (5 bases). Trimming shortened V by 2 bases and J by 6 bases, and 8 bases separated the two germline ends. The germline CDR1 and CDR2 sequences are MNHEY and SVGAGI. The CDR3 length is 13 residues. The DNA for the CDR3 is TGTGCCAGCAGTTACGGGAGTCCCAATGAGCAGTTCTTC. Encoded protein: CASSYGSPNEQFF.

The chain is built from TRBV11-2 and TRBJ2-3, with 8 positions matching TRBD2. The CDR3 spans 16 residues. The V gene's germline CDR1 is SGHAT and CDR2 FQNNGV. Unmatched junction bases numbered 9, after V lost 1 base and J lost 6 bases. Written as DNA, the CDR3 is TGTGCCAGCAGCTTAGGGCTAGCGGGTCACGGGGATACGCAGTATTTT. Translating gives CASSLGLAGHGDTQYF.

The chain joins TRBV6-1 to TRBJ1-4; D not resolved. The CDR3 extends over 12 amino acids. Trimming left V 3 bases short and J 11 bases short, with 10 bases between. The germline V gene encodes CDR1 MNHNS and CDR2 SASEGT. The CDR3 spells CASSDVDQKLFF. CDR3 nucleotide sequence: TGTGCCAGCAGTGACGTCGACCAGAAACTGTTTTTT.

The V call is TRBV5-6, the J call TRBJ1-5; D not resolved. V gave up 4 bases and J gave up 6 bases, with 17 bases separating them. Germline V gene sequence: CDR1 SGHDT, CDR2 YYEEEE. This CDR3 is built from 15 residues. The chain's CDR3 is CASSLARRLGQPQHF. The CDR3 DNA reads as TGTGCCAGCAGCCTGGCCCGGCGTCTTGGTCAGCCCCAGCATTTT.

The V call is TRBV20-1, the J call TRBJ2-3; 9 bases fit TRBD2. The CDR3 sequence is 14 residues long. Germline V gene lookup returns CDR1 DFQATT and CDR2 SNEGSKA (reference sequence). V lost 6 bases to trimming and J lost 0 bases; unmatched junction nucleotides: 4. CDR3 nucleotides: TGCAGTGCCAAGACTAGCGGAAGCACAGATACGCAGTATTTT. Amino acids: CSAKTSGSTDTQYF.

This clonotype was observed a handful of times. The chain joins TRBV14 to TRBJ2-7, with D maybe TRBD1 (6 bases). V lost 4 bases, J lost 4 bases, and 17 bases lay in between. This CDR3 spans 15 amino acids. CDR1 SGHDN and CDR2 FVKESK come from the germline V gene. In DNA form, the CDR3 reads TGTGCCAGCAGCCGACAGGACGGGGCTAGGTACGAGCAGTACTTC. Translated: CASSRQDGARYEQYF.

V gene TRBV30 combines with J gene TRBJ1-5; possible D gene TRBD1, 5 bases. The CDR3 totals 11 residues. The germline V and J ends were trimmed by 5 bases and 11 bases, with 13 bases remaining between them. Germline V gene lookup returns CDR1 GTSNPN and CDR2 SVGIG (reference sequence). CDR3 nucleotides: TGTGCCTGGGACAGTGGCGTGGCCCAGCATTTT. It specifies CAWDSGVAQHF.

The chain has TRBV29-1 and TRBJ1-1; D gene uncertain. Germline V gives CDR1 SQVTM, CDR2 ANQGSEA. The germline V and J ends were trimmed by 3 bases and 1 base, with 6 bases remaining between them. CDR3 length equals 12 residues. CDR3 sequence (DNA): TGCAGCGTTGATCAGCAGAACACTGAAGCTTTCTTT. It codes for CSVDQQNTEAFF.

This clonotype has just one count. The chain couples TRBV19 to TRBJ2-7, with 11 nucleotides matching TRBD2. With V trimmed by 5 bases and J by 4 bases, 4 bases remained unmatched. The CDR3 runs 14 residues. The germline gives CDR1 LNHDA, CDR2 SQIVND (reference sequence). CDR3 amino acids: CASSRASGRYEQYF. CDR3 in DNA: TGTGCCAGTAGTCGGGCTAGCGGGAGGTACGAGCAGTACTTC.

The V gene is TRBV27, the J gene TRBJ2-3; possibly TRBD1 or TRBD2 for D (6 bases each). Germline lookup yields CDR1 MNHEY and CDR2 SMNVEV (reference sequence). The V gene lost 3 bases and the J gene lost 14 bases, with 12 bases spanning the gap. This CDR3 is built from 11 residues. CDR3 DNA sequence: TGTGCCAGCAGTTTCGGGGGCCTTGGGTATTTT. Protein product: CASSFGGLGYF.

The V and J genes are TRBV5-1 and TRBJ2-5; D could derive from TRBD1 or TRBD2 (5 bases each). The V end was cut by 3 bases, the J end by 1 base, with 10 bases between. The CDR3 has 14 amino acids. CDR1 and CDR2 from the germline V gene are SGHRS and YFSETQ. The CDR3 DNA reads as TGCGCCAGCAGCTGGGCAGGGAGCCAAGAGACCCAGTACTTC. It translates to CASSWAGSQETQYF.